The 4 T cell receptor beta chains given below trace back to one sample, sequenced in a study of molecular identifiers for immune sequencing clone quantification. MiXCR was run by TCRdb on the PCR reads, yielding one entry per CDR3 protein. This table has about 640,000 distinct CDR3 sequences, around 20% appearing once. Sequenced: naive CD8+ T cells from blood, with Jurkat cell RNA spiked in. Subset defined: FACS-sorted CD8+CD4-CCR7+CD45RA+ naive T cells. The source of these receptors is a human donor in good health. Some libraries in this study had Jurkat cell RNA spiked in.

This clonotype occurred many times. V and J are TRBV30 and TRBJ1-5; D remains unclear. Germline values: CDR1 GTSNPN, CDR2 SVGIG (reference sequence). V was clipped by 2 bases and J by 2 bases, with 7 bases between them. The CDR3 runs 13 residues. CDR3 residues: CAWSLDGNQPQHF. For the CDR3, the DNA is TGTGCCTGGAGTTTGGACGGCAATCAGCCCCAGCATTTT. The entire variable domain, with the rest obtained from reference TRBV30 and TRBJ1-5, is as follows: SQTIHQWPATLVQPVGSPLSLECTVEGTSNPNLYWYRQAAGRGLQLLFYSVGIGQISSEVPQNLSASRPQDRQFILSSKKLLLSDSGFYLCAWSLDGNQPQHFGDGTRLSIL.

The rearrangement joins TRBV20-1 to TRBJ2-1; possible D gene TRBD2, 6 bases. Germline assignment: CDR1 DFQATT and CDR2 SNEGSKA (reference sequence). Trimming pared 2 bases from V and 3 bases from J, leaving 11 bases between. CDR3 size: 14 residues. This CDR3 is CSARLAEDYNEQFF. The CDR3 nucleotides are TGCAGTGCTAGATTAGCGGAGGACTACAATGAGCAGTTCTTC.

The table lists this clonotype with a few counts. The chain has TRBV11-2 and TRBJ2-5, with D unclear. This CDR3 is built from 14 residues. Germline-derived CDR1 and CDR2 are SGHAT and FQNNGV. V dropped 2 bases and J dropped 2 bases, with 9 bases sitting between them. For the CDR3, the DNA is TGTGCCAGCAGCTTATGGTCGGAACAAGAGACCCAGTACTTC. Its protein is CASSLWSEQETQYF.

The sample holds a few counts of this clonotype. This chain connects TRBV9 to TRBJ1-2; no firm D call. Trimming pared 0 bases from V and 1 base from J, leaving 13 bases between. The CDR3 covers 16 residues. Germline-derived CDR1 and CDR2 are SGDLS and YYNGEE. The CDR3 sequence: CASSVGGGRSNYGYTF. Here the CDR3 DNA reads TGTGCCAGCAGCGTAGGAGGCGGCAGGAGTAACTATGGCTACACCTTC.